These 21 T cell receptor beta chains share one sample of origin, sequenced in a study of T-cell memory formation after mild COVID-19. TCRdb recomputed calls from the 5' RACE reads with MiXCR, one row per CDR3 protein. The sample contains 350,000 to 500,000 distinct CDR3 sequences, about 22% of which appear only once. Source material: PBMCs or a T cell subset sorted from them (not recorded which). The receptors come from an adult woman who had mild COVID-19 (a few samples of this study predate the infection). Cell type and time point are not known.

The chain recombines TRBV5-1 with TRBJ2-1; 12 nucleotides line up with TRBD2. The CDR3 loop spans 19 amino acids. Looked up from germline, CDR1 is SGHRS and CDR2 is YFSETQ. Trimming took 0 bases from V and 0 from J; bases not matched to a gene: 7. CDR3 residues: CASSLEASGGASSYNEQFF. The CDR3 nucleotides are TGCGCCAGCAGCTTGGAAGCTAGCGGGGGGGCCAGCTCCTACAATGAGCAGTTCTTC.

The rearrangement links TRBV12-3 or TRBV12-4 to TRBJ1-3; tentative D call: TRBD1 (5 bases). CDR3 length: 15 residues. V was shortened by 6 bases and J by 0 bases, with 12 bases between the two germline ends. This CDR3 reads CASSSGAHSGNTIYF. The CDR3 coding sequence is TGTGCCAGCAGCTCCGGGGCACACTCTGGAAACACCATATATTTT.

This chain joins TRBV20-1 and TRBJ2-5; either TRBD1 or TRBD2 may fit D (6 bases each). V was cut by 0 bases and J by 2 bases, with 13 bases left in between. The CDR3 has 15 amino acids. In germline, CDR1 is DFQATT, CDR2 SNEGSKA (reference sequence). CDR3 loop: CSAREAGHRQETQYF. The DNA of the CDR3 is TGCAGTGCTAGAGAGGCGGGACACAGACAAGAGACCCAGTACTTC.

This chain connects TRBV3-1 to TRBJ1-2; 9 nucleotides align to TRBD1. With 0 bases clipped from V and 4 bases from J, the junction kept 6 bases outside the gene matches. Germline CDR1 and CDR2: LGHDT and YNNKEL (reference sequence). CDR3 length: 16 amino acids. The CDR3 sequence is CASSQEMVQGAYGYTF. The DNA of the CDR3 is TGTGCCAGCAGCCAAGAGATGGTACAGGGGGCCTATGGCTACACCTTC.

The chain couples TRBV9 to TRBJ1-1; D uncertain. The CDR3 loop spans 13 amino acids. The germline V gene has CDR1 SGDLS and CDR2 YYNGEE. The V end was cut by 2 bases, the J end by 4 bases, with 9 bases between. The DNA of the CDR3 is TGTGCCAGCAGCGTGGGGTGGGCCACTGAAGCTTTCTTT. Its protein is CASSVGWATEAFF.

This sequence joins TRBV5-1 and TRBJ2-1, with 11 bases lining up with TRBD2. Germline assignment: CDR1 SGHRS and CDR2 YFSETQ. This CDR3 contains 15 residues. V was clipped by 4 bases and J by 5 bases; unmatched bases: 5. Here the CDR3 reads CASSLTSGTHNEQFF. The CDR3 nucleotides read TGCGCCAGCAGCCTGACTAGCGGGACCCACAATGAGCAGTTCTTC. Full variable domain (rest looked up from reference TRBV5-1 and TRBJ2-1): KAGVTQTPRYLIKTRGQQVTLSCSPISGHRSVSWYQQTPGQGLQFLFEYFSETQRNKGNFPGRFSGRQFSNSRSEMNVSTLELGDSALYLCASSLTSGTHNEQFFGPGTRLTVL.

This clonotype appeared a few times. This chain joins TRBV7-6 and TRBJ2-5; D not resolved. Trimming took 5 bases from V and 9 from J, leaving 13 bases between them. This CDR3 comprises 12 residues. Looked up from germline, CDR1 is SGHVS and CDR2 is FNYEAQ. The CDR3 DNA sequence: TGTGCCAGCAGCCCTGCCATGGGCGCCCAGTACTTC. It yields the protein CASSPAMGAQYF. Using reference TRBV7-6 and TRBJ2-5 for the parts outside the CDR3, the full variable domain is GAGVSQSPRYKVTKRGQDVALRCDPISGHVSLYWYRQALGQGPEFLTYFNYEAQQDKSGLPNDRFSAERPEGSISTLTIQRTEQRDSAMYRCASSPAMGAQYFGPGTRLLVL.

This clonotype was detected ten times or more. CDR3 residues: CSARDPTDLSLHF. CDR3 bases: TGCAGTGCTAGAGATCCGACGGATCTATCCCTCCACTTT. The chain uses TRBV20-1 and TRBJ1-6; D is ambiguous. The CDR3 runs to 13 residues. CDR1 DFQATT and CDR2 SNEGSKA come from the germline V gene (reference sequence). The germline V and J ends were trimmed by 0 bases and 14 bases, with 14 bases remaining between them.

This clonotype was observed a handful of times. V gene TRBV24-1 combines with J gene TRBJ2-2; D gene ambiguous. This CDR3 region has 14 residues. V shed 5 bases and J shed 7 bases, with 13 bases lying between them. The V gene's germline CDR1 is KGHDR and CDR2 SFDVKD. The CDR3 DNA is TGTGCCACCAGTGTTGCGGCTTTGGGCGGGGAGCTGTTTTTT. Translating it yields CATSVAALGGELFF.

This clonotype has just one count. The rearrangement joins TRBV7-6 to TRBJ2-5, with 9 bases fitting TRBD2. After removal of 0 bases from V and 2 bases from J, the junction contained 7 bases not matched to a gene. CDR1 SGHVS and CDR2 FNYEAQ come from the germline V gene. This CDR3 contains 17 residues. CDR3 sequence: CASSLAPLTSGQETQYF. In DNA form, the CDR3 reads TGTGCCAGCAGCTTAGCGCCGTTGACTAGCGGACAAGAGACCCAGTACTTC.

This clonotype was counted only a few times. The CDR3 is CASVNRANTEAFF. In DNA, the CDR3 is TGCGCCAGCGTAAACAGGGCGAACACTGAAGCTTTCTTT. V usage is TRBV4-1 and J usage is TRBJ1-1, with D possibly matching TRBD1 (6 bases). V shed 8 bases and J shed 1 base, with 11 bases lying between them. Germline loops: CDR1 MGHRA, CDR2 YSYEKL. The CDR3 sequence is 13 residues long.

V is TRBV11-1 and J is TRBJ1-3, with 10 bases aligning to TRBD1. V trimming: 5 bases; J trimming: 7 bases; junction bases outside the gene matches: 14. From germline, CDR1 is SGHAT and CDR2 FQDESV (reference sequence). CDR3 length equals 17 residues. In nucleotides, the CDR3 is TGTGCCAGCAGCCTACAGGATCCGGGACAGGGGTCGAACACCATATATTTT. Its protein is CASSLQDPGQGSNTIYF.

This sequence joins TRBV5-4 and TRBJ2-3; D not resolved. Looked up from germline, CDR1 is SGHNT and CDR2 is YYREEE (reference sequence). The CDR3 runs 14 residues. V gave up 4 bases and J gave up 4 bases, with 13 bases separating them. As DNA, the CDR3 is TGTGCCAGCAGCCCTCACCCCGACCCAGATACGCAGTATTTT. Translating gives CASSPHPDPDTQYF.

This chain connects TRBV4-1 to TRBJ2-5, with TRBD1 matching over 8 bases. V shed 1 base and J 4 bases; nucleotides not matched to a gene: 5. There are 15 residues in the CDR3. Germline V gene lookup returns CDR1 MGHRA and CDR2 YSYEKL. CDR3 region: CASSQAPTGAETQYF. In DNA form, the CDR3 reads TGCGCCAGCAGCCAAGCTCCGACAGGGGCAGAGACCCAGTACTTC.

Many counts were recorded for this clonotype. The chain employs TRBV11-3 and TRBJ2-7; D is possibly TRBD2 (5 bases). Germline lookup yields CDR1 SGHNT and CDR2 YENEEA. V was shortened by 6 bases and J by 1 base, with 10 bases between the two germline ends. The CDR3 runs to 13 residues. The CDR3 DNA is TGTGCCAGCAGTTCAGCGGATTCCTACGAGCAGTACTTC. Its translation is CASSSADSYEQYF. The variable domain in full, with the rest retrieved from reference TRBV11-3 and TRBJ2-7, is EAGVVQSPRYKIIEKKQPVAFWCNPISGHNTLYWYLQNLGQGPELLIRYENEEAVDDSQLPKDRFSAERLKGVDSTLKIQPAELGDSAVYLCASSSADSYEQYFGPGTRLTVT.

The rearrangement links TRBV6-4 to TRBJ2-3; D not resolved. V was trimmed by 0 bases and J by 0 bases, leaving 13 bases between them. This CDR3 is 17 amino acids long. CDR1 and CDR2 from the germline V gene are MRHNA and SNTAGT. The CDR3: CASSDSSLVSSTDTQYF. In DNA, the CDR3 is TGTGCCAGCAGTGACTCGTCGCTAGTCTCAAGCACAGATACGCAGTATTTT.

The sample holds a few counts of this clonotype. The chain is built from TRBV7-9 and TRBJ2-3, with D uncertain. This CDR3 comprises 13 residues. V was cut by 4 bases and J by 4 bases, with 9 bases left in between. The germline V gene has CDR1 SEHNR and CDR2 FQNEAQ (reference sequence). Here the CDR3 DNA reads TGTGCCAGCAGCTACCCTCGGGCAGATACGCAGTATTTT. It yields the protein CASSYPRADTQYF. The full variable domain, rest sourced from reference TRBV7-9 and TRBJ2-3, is DTGVSQNPRHKITKRGQNVTFRCDPISEHNRLYWYRQTLGQGPEFLTYFQNEAQLEKSRLLSDRFSAERPKGSFSTLEIQRTEQGDSAMYLCASSYPRADTQYFGPGTRLTVL.

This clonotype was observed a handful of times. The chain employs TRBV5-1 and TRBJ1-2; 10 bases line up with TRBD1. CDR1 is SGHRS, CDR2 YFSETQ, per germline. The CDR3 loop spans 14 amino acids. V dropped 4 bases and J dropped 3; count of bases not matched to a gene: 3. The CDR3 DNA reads TGCGCCAGCAGCACCGGGACAGGGGACTATGGCTACACCTTC. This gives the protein CASSTGTGDYGYTF.

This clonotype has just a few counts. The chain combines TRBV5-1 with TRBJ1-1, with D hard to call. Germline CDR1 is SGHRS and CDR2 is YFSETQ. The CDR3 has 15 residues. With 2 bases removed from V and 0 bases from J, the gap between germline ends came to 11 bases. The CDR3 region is CASSFGRPLNTEAFF. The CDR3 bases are TGCGCCAGCAGCTTCGGACGGCCTTTGAACACTGAAGCTTTCTTT.

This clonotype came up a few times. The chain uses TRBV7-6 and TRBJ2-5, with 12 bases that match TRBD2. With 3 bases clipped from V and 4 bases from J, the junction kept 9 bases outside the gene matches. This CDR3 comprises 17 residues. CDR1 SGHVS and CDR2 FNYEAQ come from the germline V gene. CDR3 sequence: CASSLVTSGSSIETQYF. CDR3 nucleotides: TGTGCCAGCAGCTTGGTGACTAGCGGGAGCTCGATAGAGACCCAGTACTTC.

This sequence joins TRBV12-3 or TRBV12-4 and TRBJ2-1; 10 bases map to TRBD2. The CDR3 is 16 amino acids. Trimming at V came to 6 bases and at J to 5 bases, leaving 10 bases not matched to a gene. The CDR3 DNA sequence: TGTGCCAGCAGAACGGGGACTAGCGCGGAAAACAATGAGCAGTTCTTC. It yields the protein CASRTGTSAENNEQFF.